Following are 30 T cell receptor beta chains from one sample sequenced in a study of type 1 regulatory T cells. In TCRdb, the reads were re-called with MiXCR into one record per CDR3 protein. The table has some 89,000 distinct CDR3 sequences, 31% seen once; the top ten hold less than 2.5%. Specimen: CD4+ T cells, either the whole sample or a sorted fraction (not recorded which). The receptors were sampled from a human donor in good health.

The chain uses TRBV20-1 and TRBJ2-7; TRBD1 aligns across 7 bases. Trimming removed 5 bases from V and 4 bases from J; junction bases left unmatched: 11. The germline V gene has CDR1 DFQATT and CDR2 SNEGSKA (reference sequence). The CDR3 length is 14 residues. The CDR3, as DNA: TGCAGTGCTCTCATAATAGGACAGGTTTACGAGCAGTACTTC. Residues: CSALIIGQVYEQYF.

V and J are TRBV2 and TRBJ2-3; the match to TRBD2 covers 14 bases. The CDR3 loop spans 17 amino acids. V shed 5 bases, J shed 4 bases, and the junction held 8 bases outside the gene matches. Germline V gene sequence: CDR1 SNHLY, CDR2 FYNNEI. CDR3 amino acids: CASSYGTSGRVADTQYF. The CDR3 region has the DNA TGTGCCAGCAGTTATGGGACTAGCGGGAGAGTAGCAGATACGCAGTATTTT.

This clonotype was found once. The gene calls are TRBV5-4 and TRBJ1-2; D gene uncertain. The V and J ends lost 4 bases and 6 bases respectively, with 10 bases between them. Germline values: CDR1 SGHNT, CDR2 YYREEE (reference sequence). The CDR3 runs to 12 residues. The CDR3 DNA sequence: TGTGCCAGCAGCCTGGAATCCGATGGCTACACCTTC. Translating gives CASSLESDGYTF.

The chain carries TRBV9 and TRBJ2-1, with 12 positions matching TRBD2. The CDR3 runs 14 residues. CDR1 and CDR2 (germline): SGDLS, YYNGEE. The J segment lost 5 bases and the V segment lost 3 bases, leaving 0 bases of the junction unmatched. The CDR3 sequence is CASSASGGDNEQFF. The CDR3 bases are TGTGCCAGCAGCGCTAGCGGGGGGGACAATGAGCAGTTCTTC.

The rearrangement joins TRBV7-2 to TRBJ1-1, with unresolved D. Germline V gene data show CDR1 as SGHTA and CDR2 as FQGNSA. The CDR3 runs to 16 residues. The germline V and J ends were trimmed by 4 bases and 0 bases, with 15 bases remaining between them. In nucleotides, the CDR3 is TGTGCCAGCAGCTCCTTGAAAGGGAGTTTGAACACTGAAGCTTTCTTT. This sequence encodes CASSSLKGSLNTEAFF.

This clonotype was picked up a small number of times. The chain joins TRBV20-1 to TRBJ2-3; TRBD2 is a possible D gene (6 bases). The CDR3 runs 15 residues. The V and J ends lost 0 bases and 4 bases respectively, with 14 bases between them. Germline loops: CDR1 DFQATT, CDR2 SNEGSKA (reference sequence). This CDR3 is CSARDLREGSDTQYF. CDR3 bases: TGCAGTGCTAGAGACTTGCGGGAAGGGTCAGATACGCAGTATTTT.

CDR3 in amino acids: CASTQRTEDEKLFF. CDR3 in DNA: TGTGCCAGCACGCAAAGGACAGAAGATGAAAAACTGTTTTTT. This chain links TRBV18 with TRBJ1-4; D perhaps matches TRBD1 (6 bases). The V gene lost 8 bases and the J gene lost 6 bases, with 16 bases spanning the gap. The CDR3 contains 14 residues. Germline CDR1 KGHSH, CDR2 LQKENI.

The rearrangement joins TRBV4-2 to TRBJ2-7; no reliable D call. The CDR3 runs to 14 residues. The V gene lost 2 bases and the J gene lost 6 bases, with 14 bases spanning the gap. CDR1 and CDR2 from the germline V gene are LGHNA and YNFKEQ. CDR3: CASSQKFEGSEQYF. The CDR3 DNA reads TGTGCCAGCAGCCAAAAGTTTGAAGGTAGCGAGCAGTACTTC.

The V and J genes are TRBV12-3 or TRBV12-4 and TRBJ2-5; D uncertain. This CDR3 is 12 amino acids long. Between the trimmed V and J ends, which lost 0 bases and 5 bases, there was a span of 4 bases. DNA for the CDR3: TGTGCCAGCAGTTTAGCGTGGGAGACCCAGTACTTC. The encoded protein is CASSLAWETQYF.

This clonotype showed up just a few times. This chain joins TRBV7-8 and TRBJ2-1; 13 bases map to TRBD2. CDR1 and CDR2 (germline): SGHVS, FQNEAQ. The CDR3 runs 16 residues. Losses at the gene ends were 0 bases for V and 7 bases for J; bases not matched to a gene: 3. The CDR3 here is CASSLARLAGGNEQFF. The CDR3 region has the DNA TGTGCCAGCAGCTTAGCGCGACTAGCGGGAGGTAATGAGCAGTTCTTC.

This chain connects TRBV7-2 to TRBJ2-7; D ambiguous. This CDR3 contains 12 residues. V was trimmed by 0 bases and J by 4 bases, leaving 4 bases between them. Per germline, CDR1 SGHTA and CDR2 FQGNSA. CDR3 sequence reads: CASSLARYEQYF. Written as DNA, the CDR3 is TGTGCCAGCAGCTTAGCTCGTTACGAGCAGTACTTC. The variable domain in full, completed from reference TRBV7-2 and TRBJ2-7, reads GAGVSQSPSNKVTEKGKDVELRCDPISGHTALYWYRQSLGQGLEFLIYFQGNSAPDKSGLPSDRFSAERTGGSVSTLTIQRTQQEDSAVYLCASSLARYEQYFGPGTRLTVT.

The chain links TRBV20-1 to TRBJ2-7; D perhaps matches TRBD2 (5 bases). CDR1 DFQATT and CDR2 SNEGSKA come from the germline V gene (reference sequence). V lost 5 bases and J 2 bases, leaving 16 bases between the germline ends. The CDR3 extends over 14 amino acids. Here the CDR3 reads CSASDRRSTYEQYF. The CDR3 region has the DNA TGCAGTGCTTCCGATCGGAGGTCTACCTACGAGCAGTACTTC.

This chain joins TRBV5-1 and TRBJ2-3; D is perhaps TRBD2 (6 bases). The CDR3 loop spans 13 amino acids. V was pared by 7 bases and J by 3 bases, with 12 bases between. The germline V gene encodes CDR1 SGHRS and CDR2 YFSETQ. Here the CDR3 DNA reads TGCGCCAGCGCCGGGAGATTTACAGATACGCAGTATTTT. Translating it yields CASAGRFTDTQYF. The full variable domain, completed using reference TRBV5-1 and TRBJ2-3, is KAGVTQTPRYLIKTRGQQVTLSCSPISGHRSVSWYQQTPGQGLQFLFEYFSETQRNKGNFPGRFSGRQFSNSRSEMNVSTLELGDSALYLCASAGRFTDTQYFGPGTRLTVL.

The V and J genes are TRBV6-4 and TRBJ1-5, with D perhaps TRBD1 (5 bases). The V gene lost 7 bases and the J gene lost 4 bases, with 20 bases spanning the gap. CDR1 is MRHNA, CDR2 SNTAGT, per germline. The CDR3 length is 16 residues. The CDR3 DNA sequence: TGTGCCAGCACCAGAACGGCAGGGCCGGAGAATCAGCCCCAGCATTTT. This codes for CASTRTAGPENQPQHF.

This clonotype was recorded a few times. The chain recombines TRBV27 with TRBJ2-7; D unresolved. The V and J ends lost 3 bases and 2 bases respectively, with 8 bases between them. The germline V gene encodes CDR1 MNHEY and CDR2 SMNVEV (reference sequence). The CDR3 extends over 13 amino acids. The CDR3: CASSFEITYEQYF. CDR3 DNA sequence: TGTGCCAGCAGTTTTGAGATAACCTACGAGCAGTACTTC.

This chain uses TRBV16 with TRBJ2-1, with a possible D match to TRBD1 (5 bases). Looked up from germline, CDR1 is KGHSY and CDR2 is FQNENV. The CDR3 loop spans 17 amino acids. Deletions cut 0 bases from V and 4 bases from J, with 16 bases between. CDR3 in amino acids: CASSQSRQTSPYNEQFF. The CDR3 coding sequence is TGTGCCAGCAGCCAATCGCGACAGACCTCCCCTTACAATGAGCAGTTCTTC.

This chain joins TRBV6-5 and TRBJ2-3, with unresolved D. V gave up 6 bases and J gave up 3 bases, with 10 bases separating them. CDR3 length equals 13 residues. From germline, CDR1 is MNHEY and CDR2 SVGAGI. CDR3: CASRKTGTDTQYF. In DNA form, the CDR3 reads TGTGCCAGCAGAAAAACCGGGACAGATACGCAGTATTTT.

V and J are TRBV20-1 and TRBJ2-7; D ambiguous. CDR1 is DFQATT, CDR2 SNEGSKA, per germline (reference sequence). Between the trimmed V and J ends, which lost 6 bases and 4 bases, there was a span of 16 bases. The CDR3 loop spans 13 amino acids. CDR3 region: CSAESHRSYEQYF. The CDR3 nucleotides are TGCAGTGCCGAGTCACACCGGAGTTACGAGCAGTACTTC.

The chain couples TRBV7-8 to TRBJ2-3; 13 bases line up with TRBD2. The V and J ends lost 5 bases and 1 base, in that order; junction bases with no gene match: 9. CDR1 and CDR2 (germline): SGHVS, FQNEAQ. This CDR3 is 18 amino acids long. The CDR3 sequence: CASSITSGRARRTDTQYF. CDR3 coding DNA: TGTGCCAGCAGCATTACTAGCGGGAGGGCCCGTCGCACAGATACGCAGTATTTT. Variable domain in full (rest from reference TRBV7-8 and TRBJ2-3): GAGVSQSPRYKVAKRGQDVALRCDPISGHVSLFWYQQALGQGPEFLTYFQNEAQLDKSGLPSDRFFAERPEGSVSTLKIQRTQQEDSAVYLCASSITSGRARRTDTQYFGPGTRLTVL.

This clonotype has more than one count but fewer than ten. CDR3 coding DNA: TGCGCCAGCAGCTTCGGCAGCGGGAGTGACATTCAGTACTTC. Translating gives CASSFGSGSDIQYF. This chain links TRBV5-1 with TRBJ2-4; 8 nucleotides line up with TRBD2. This CDR3 is 14 amino acids long. Germline V gene sequence: CDR1 SGHRS, CDR2 YFSETQ. With 2 bases clipped from V and 8 bases from J, the junction kept 6 bases outside the gene matches.

The chain joins TRBV7-8 to TRBJ2-7, with 7 nucleotides matching TRBD2. Germline values: CDR1 SGHVS, CDR2 FQNEAQ. J lost 3 bases, V lost 4 bases, and 9 bases had no gene match. The CDR3 is 15 residues long. Here the CDR3 DNA reads TGTGCCAGCAGCTCCACCGGGACTACCTACTACGAGCAGTACTTC. It encodes CASSSTGTTYYEQYF.

This clonotype was detected a few times. The chain links TRBV7-9 to TRBJ1-5, with D perhaps matching TRBD1 (6 bases). Trimming stripped 5 bases from V and 9 bases from J, with 20 bases between. CDR1 is SEHNR, CDR2 FQNEAQ, per germline (reference sequence). The CDR3 totals 15 residues. For the CDR3, the DNA is TGTGCCAGCAGCCTAAGCGGACAGCTTCGAGGGCCCCAGCATTTT. Translated, it gives CASSLSGQLRGPQHF.

This clonotype was seen only a few times. V usage is TRBV4-3 and J usage is TRBJ2-3; 12 nucleotides align to TRBD2. The V gene's germline CDR1 is LGHNA and CDR2 YSLEER. V was clipped by 1 base and J by 0 bases; unmatched bases: 8. CDR3 length: 19 amino acids. CDR3 bases: TGCGCCAGCAGCCAAGGACTAGCGGGAGCCCGAGAGAGCACAGATACGCAGTATTTT. Its protein product is CASSQGLAGARESTDTQYF.

This clonotype showed up just a few times. V gene TRBV7-9 combines with J gene TRBJ2-7; 7 nucleotides align to TRBD1. The J segment lost 9 bases and the V segment lost 3 bases, leaving 11 bases of the junction unmatched. There are 14 residues in the CDR3. Looked up from germline, CDR1 is SEHNR and CDR2 is FQNEAQ (reference sequence). The CDR3 DNA reads as TGTGCCAGCAGCTTGGGACAGTGGATTGTAGGGCAGTACTTC. Amino acids: CASSLGQWIVGQYF.

The V and J genes are TRBV6-2 or TRBV6-3 and TRBJ2-3, with 8 positions matching TRBD2. J lost 3 bases, V lost 5 bases, and 4 bases had no gene match. The CDR3 is 14 residues long. The germline V gene has CDR1 MNHEY and CDR2 SVGEGT. DNA of the CDR3: TGTGCCAGCAGTCAAGGACTAGCAACAGATACGCAGTATTTT. It specifies CASSQGLATDTQYF.

The chain couples TRBV29-1 to TRBJ2-3, with TRBD2 matching 9 bases. The V and J ends lost 6 bases and 4 bases, in that order; junction bases with no gene match: 8. Germline CDR1 reads SQVTM; CDR2 reads ANQGSEA. The CDR3 length is 14 residues. The CDR3 bases are TGCAGCGTAAGGACTAGCGAGGTGCCAGATACGCAGTATTTT. It encodes CSVRTSEVPDTQYF.

This clonotype has just a few counts. V gene TRBV5-1 combines with J gene TRBJ2-1; 8 nucleotides align to TRBD2. The V and J ends lost 6 bases and 5 bases, in that order; junction bases with no gene match: 10. CDR3 length: 15 amino acids. CDR1 is SGHRS, CDR2 YFSETQ, per germline. The CDR3 spells CASTREIAGNNEQFF. DNA of the CDR3: TGCGCCAGCACTCGAGAGATAGCGGGGAACAATGAGCAGTTCTTC.

This clonotype was found a few times. J is TRBJ2-3 and V is TRBV7-2; D gene uncertain. Germline CDR1 SGHTA, CDR2 FQGNSA. CDR3 length equals 14 residues. V lost 1 base to trimming and J lost 6 bases, with 11 bases between them. The CDR3 coding sequence is TGTGCCAGCAGCTTAGGAAGGAACGGGGATACGCAGTATTTT. Protein: CASSLGRNGDTQYF.

This chain links TRBV30 with TRBJ2-1, with D uncertain. The CDR3 sequence is 13 residues long. The germline V gene encodes CDR1 GTSNPN and CDR2 SVGIG (reference sequence). The ends were cut back, 0 bases at V and 7 bases at J, with 10 bases in the middle. In nucleotides, the CDR3 is TGTGCCTGGAGTGTACCGGTTCAGAATGAGCAGTTCTTC. Translating it yields CAWSVPVQNEQFF.

This sequence joins TRBV20-1 and TRBJ2-7, with D possibly being TRBD1 (5 bases). Between the trimmed V and J ends, which lost 1 base and 3 bases, there was a span of 10 bases. CDR3 length equals 13 residues. Germline CDR1 is DFQATT and CDR2 is SNEGSKA (reference sequence). The CDR3 reads CSARADTYYEQYF. The DNA for the CDR3 is TGCAGTGCTAGAGCGGACACGTACTACGAGCAGTACTTC.